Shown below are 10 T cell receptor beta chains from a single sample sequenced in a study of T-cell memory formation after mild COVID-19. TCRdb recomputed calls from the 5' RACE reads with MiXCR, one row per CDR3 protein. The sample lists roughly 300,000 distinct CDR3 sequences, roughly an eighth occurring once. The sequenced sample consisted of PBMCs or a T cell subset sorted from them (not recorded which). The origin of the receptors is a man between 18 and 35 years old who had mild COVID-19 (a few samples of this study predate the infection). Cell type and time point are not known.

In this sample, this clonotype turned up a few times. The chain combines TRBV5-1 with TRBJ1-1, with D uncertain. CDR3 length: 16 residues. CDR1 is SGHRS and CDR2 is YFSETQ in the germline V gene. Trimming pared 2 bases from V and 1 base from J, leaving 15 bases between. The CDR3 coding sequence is TGCGCCAGCAGCTTATCTTTGGGAGGTGGGAACACTGAAGCTTTCTTT. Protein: CASSLSLGGGNTEAFF.

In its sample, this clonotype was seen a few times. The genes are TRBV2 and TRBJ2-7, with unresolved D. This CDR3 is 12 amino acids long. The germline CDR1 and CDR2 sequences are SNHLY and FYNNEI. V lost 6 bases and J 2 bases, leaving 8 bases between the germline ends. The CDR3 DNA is TGTGCCAGCAGCGGGTCTCCCTACGAGCAGTACGTC. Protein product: CASSGSPYEQYV.

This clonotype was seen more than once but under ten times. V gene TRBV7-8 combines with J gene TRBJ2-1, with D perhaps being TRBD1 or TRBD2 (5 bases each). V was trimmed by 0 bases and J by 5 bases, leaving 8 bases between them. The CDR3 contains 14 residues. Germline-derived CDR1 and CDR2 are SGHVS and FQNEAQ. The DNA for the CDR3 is TGTGCCAGCAGCTTAGCGCGAGGGGACAATGAGCAGTTCTTC. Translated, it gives CASSLARGDNEQFF.

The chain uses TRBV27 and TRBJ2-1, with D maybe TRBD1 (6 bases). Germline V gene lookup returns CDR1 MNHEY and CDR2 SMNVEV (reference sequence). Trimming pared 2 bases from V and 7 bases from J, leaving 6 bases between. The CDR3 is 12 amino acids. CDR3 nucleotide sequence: TGTGCCAGCAGTTTAGGACAGAATGAGCAGTTCTTC. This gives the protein CASSLGQNEQFF.

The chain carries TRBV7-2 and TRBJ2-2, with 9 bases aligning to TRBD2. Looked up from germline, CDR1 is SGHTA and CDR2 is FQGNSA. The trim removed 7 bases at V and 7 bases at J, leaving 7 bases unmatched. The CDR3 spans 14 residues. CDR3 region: CASTRRGGYGELFF. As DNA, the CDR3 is TGTGCCAGCACTAGGCGGGGGGGCTACGGGGAGCTGTTTTTT.

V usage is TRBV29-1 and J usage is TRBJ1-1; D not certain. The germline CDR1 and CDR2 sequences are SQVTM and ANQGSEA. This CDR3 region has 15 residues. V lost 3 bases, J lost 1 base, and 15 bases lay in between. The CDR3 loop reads CSVELGKGTNTEAFF. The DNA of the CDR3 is TGCAGCGTTGAGTTGGGAAAGGGCACGAACACTGAAGCTTTCTTT.

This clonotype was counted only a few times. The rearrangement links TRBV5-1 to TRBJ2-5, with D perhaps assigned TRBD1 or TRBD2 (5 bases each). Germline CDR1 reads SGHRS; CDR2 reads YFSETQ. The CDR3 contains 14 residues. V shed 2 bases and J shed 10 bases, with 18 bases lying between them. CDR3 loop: CASSFSGAYSNQYF. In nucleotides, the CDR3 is TGCGCCAGCAGCTTTTCCGGGGCCTATTCGAACCAGTACTTC.

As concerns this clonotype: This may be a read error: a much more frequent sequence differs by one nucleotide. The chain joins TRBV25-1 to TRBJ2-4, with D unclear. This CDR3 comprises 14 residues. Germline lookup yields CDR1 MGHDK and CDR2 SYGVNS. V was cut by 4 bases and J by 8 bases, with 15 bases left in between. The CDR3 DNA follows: TGTGCCAGCAGTGCCTCTGTGCGGCCGGACATTCAGTACTTC. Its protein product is CASSASVRPDIQYF.

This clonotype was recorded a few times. For the CDR3, the DNA is TGTGCCAGTAGTATCAGCGCAGCCTACGAGCAGTACTTC. This encodes CASSISAAYEQYF. The V call is TRBV19, the J call TRBJ2-7; D unresolved. Germline CDR1 and CDR2: LNHDA and SQIVND (reference sequence). This CDR3 is built from 13 residues. The germline V and J ends were trimmed by 3 bases and 2 bases, with 8 bases remaining between them.

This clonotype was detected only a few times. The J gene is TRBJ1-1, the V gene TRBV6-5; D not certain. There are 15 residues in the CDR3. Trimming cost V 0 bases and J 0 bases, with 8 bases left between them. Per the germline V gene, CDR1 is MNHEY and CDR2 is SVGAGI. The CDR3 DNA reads TGTGCCAGCAGTTACTCGGTTCTGATGAACACTGAAGCTTTCTTT. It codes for CASSYSVLMNTEAFF.